Listed here is a single T cell receptor beta chain. The method was immunoSEQ multiplex PCR; TCRdb's version includes in-frame clones alone and lacks a portion of them. The sample has approximately 490,000 clones, more than 85% seen once. Those enrolled, adults aged about 18 to 95 years, came from some 25 US areas. Symptom resolution, clearance, or two negative PCRs marked donors in Cohort 3 as recovered. Trimming removed 5 bases from V and 9 bases from J; junction bases left unmatched: 10. Germline V gene lookup returns CDR1 SGHVS and CDR2 FNYEAQ. This CDR3 is 15 amino acids long. This entry comes from a study of blood T cell repertoires in COVID-19.

Sequencing was performed on PBMCs or T cells enriched from blood (not recorded which). This clonotype originated in a woman in her sixties or seventies who had recovered from COVID-19. The genes are TRBV7-6 and TRBJ2-1, with 10 bases matching TRBD1. This CDR3 reads CASSALTGGEGEQFF. The CDR3 DNA reads as TGTGCCAGCAGCGCCCTGACAGGGGGCGAGGGTGAGCAGTTCTTC.